This T cell receptor beta chain was captured by sequencing in a study of blood T cell repertoires in COVID-19. Sequencing used immunoSEQ multiplex PCR; TCRdb keeps in-frame clones, though not all of them. The table lists approximately 190,000 clones, more than 65% of them singletons. Trimming stripped 6 bases from V and 1 base from J, with 19 bases between. The CDR3 runs 16 residues. Germline loops: CDR1 SGHNT, CDR2 YYREEE (reference sequence). Participant reports of clinical history set cohort assignment. Sequencing was done on a sample of PBMCs or T cells enriched from blood (not recorded which). The sequence derives from a middle-aged man who had recovered from COVID-19. The rearrangement uses TRBV5-4 and TRBJ1-1; unclear D gene. The CDR3 reads CASTRNIPPSNTEAFF. The DNA for the CDR3 is TGTGCCAGCACGCGAAATATCCCTCCCTCGAACACTGAAGCTTTCTTT.